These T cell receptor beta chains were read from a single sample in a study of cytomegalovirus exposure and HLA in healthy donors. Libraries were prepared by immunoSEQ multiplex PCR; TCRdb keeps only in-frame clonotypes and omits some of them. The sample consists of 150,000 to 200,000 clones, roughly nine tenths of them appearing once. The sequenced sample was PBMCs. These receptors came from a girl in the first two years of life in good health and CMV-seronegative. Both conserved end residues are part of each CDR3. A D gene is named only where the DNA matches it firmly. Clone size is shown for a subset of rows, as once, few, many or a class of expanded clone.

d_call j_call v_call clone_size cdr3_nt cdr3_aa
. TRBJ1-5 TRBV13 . TGTGCCAGCAGCCAAACAGGGCGCAATCAGCCCCAGCATTTT CASSQTGRNQPQHF
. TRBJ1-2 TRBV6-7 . TGTGCCAGCAGTTCGACCGGGGGCTACACCTTC CASSSTGGYTF
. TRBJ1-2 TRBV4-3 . TGCGCCAGCAGCCAAGCTCCGGGGGGGAACTATGGCTACACCTTC CASSQAPGGNYGYTF
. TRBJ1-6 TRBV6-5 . TGTGCCAGCAGTTGGGGGCCCAATTCACCCCTCCACTTT CASSWGPNSPLHF
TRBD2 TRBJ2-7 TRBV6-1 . TGTGCCAGCAGTGCCCGACTAGCGGGAGGTACCGAGCAGTACTTC CASSARLAGGTEQYF
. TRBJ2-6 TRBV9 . TGTGCCAGCAGCTTCAGCGACTCTGGGGCCAACGTCCTGACTTTC CASSFSDSGANVLTF
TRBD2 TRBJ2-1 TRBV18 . TGTGCCAGCTCACCACGGGGGGGGGAGGATGAGCAGTTCTTC CASSPRGGEDEQFF
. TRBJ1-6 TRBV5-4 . TGTGCCAGCAGCGGAAAGGACAGAGCTAATAATTCACCCCTCCACTTT CASSGKDRANNSPLHF
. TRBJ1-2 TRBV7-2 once TGTGCCAGCAGCTTAGTGTCAGGAAGAAACTATGGCTACACCTTC CASSLVSGRNYGYTF
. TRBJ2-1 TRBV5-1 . TGCGCCAGCAGCTTGGTCTCAGGGCGGTACAATGAGCAGTTCTTC CASSLVSGRYNEQFF
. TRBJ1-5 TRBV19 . TGTGCCAGTAGGGCTCCAGGGATAGCCCGCAATCAGCCCCAGCATTTT CASRAPGIARNQPQHF
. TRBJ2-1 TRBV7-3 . TGTGCCAGCAGCCCCGGACTAACCCATGAGCAGTTCTTC CASSPGLTHEQFF
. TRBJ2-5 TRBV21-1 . TGTGCCAGCAGCAAAGCCCAGCGGGAGGGCCTGGAGACCCAGTACTTC CASSKAQREGLETQYF
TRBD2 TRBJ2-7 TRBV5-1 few TGCGCCAGCAGCTTGGTTGCGGGAGAGCTCCACGAGCAGTACTTC CASSLVAGELHEQYF
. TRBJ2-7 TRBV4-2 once TGTGCCAGCAGCCAATCAAGGGGGGGCTACGAGCAGTACTTC CASSQSRGGYEQYF
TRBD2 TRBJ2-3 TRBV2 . TGTGCCAGCAGTGACCCGACTAGCGAGAGCACAGATACGCAGTATTTT CASSDPTSESTDTQYF
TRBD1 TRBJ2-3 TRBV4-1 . TGCGCCAGCAGCCCCAGACAGGGTGGTGGGGCAGATACGCAGTATTTT CASSPRQGGGADTQYF
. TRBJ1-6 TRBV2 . TGTGCCAGCAGTAACAGGGTTACACTGAATTCACCCCTCCACTTT CASSNRVTLNSPLHF
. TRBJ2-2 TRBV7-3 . TGTGCCAGCAGCTTAGGCCCCACCGGGGAGCTGTTTTTT CASSLGPTGELFF
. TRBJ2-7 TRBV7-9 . TGTGCCAGCAGCTTAGAGCGGTTCGAGCAGTACTTC CASSLERFEQYF
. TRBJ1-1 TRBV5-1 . TGCGCCAGCCGGAGGCGGGGGCGCGACGGGAACACTGAAGCTTTCTTT CASRRRGRDGNTEAFF
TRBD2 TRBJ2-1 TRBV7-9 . TGTGCCAGCAGCTTAAACATGCGGGGGGGCCACAATGAGCAGTTCTTC CASSLNMRGGHNEQFF